This T cell receptor (beta chain) was retrieved from a study of T cells in Graves' hyperthyroidism and ophthalmopathy. Study-wide results and caveats: Through a model of 13 V-J features, ophthalmopathy was separated from stable hyperthyroidism.

TCR beta CDR3 region amplification was performed from RNA transcripts. The TCR CDR3 was amplified in a first-round RT-PCR using the HTBI primer set. TCRdb passed the multiplex PCR reads through MiXCR, listing each CDR3 protein once. Among under 450,000 distinct CDR3 sequences listed, 15% to 18% were seen once. Note on this clonotype: Its matching antigen is unknown.

Trimming cost V 2 bases and J 7 bases, with 6 bases left between them. The CDR3 extends over 12 amino acids. Germline loops: CDR1 DFQATT, CDR2 SNEGSKA (reference sequence). Sequencing was performed on blood. The TCR originated in a woman between 18 and 29 years old with Graves' hyperthyroidism. The J gene is TRBJ1-6, the V gene TRBV20-1; D unresolved. This CDR3 is CSARPLNSPLHF. The CDR3 bases are TGCAGTGCTAGACCCTTAAATTCACCCCTCCACTTT.